The clone carrying this T cell receptor beta chain was recorded a few times. This sample stems from a study of blood T cell repertoires in COVID-19. Study as a whole: The United States, Italy and Spain supplied acute and convalescent COVID-19 samples. T cells, B-cell-depleted T cells, or PBMCs supplied cDNA or gDNA.

Per the original methods: How many nucleated cells were present was estimated from reference gene primer amplification. Repertoires were generated with immunoSEQ multiplex PCR, while TCRdb's copy carries only in-frame clones and drops some. V and J calls and clone size are those listed in that table; D and trimming were worked out from the DNA. This repertoire shows 150,000 to 200,000 clones, about 88% found once; its top ten account for 6%. The clonotype was recovered from a man aged 35 to 55 with active or convalescent COVID-19. The sample taken for sequencing was peripheral blood.

CDR3 DNA sequence: TGTGCCAGCAGCTTAAGCGGGGACACCTACGAGCAGTACTTC. It encodes CASSLSGDTYEQYF. The chain is built from TRBV7-9 and TRBJ2-7, with D maybe TRBD2 (7 bases). Trimming removed 2 bases from V and 2 bases from J, with 10 bases in between. Germline CDR1 SEHNR, CDR2 FQNEAQ (reference sequence). This CDR3 region has 14 residues.